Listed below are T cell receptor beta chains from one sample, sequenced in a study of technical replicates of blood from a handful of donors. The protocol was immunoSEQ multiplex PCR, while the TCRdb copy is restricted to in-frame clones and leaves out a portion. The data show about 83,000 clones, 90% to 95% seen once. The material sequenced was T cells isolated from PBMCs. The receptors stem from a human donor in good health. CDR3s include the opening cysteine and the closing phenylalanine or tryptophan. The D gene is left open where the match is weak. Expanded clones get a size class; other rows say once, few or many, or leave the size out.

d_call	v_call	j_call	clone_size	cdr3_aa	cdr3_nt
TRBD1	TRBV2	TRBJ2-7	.	CASIPDRVWHEQYF	TGTGCCAGCATTCCTGACAGGGTATGGCACGAGCAGTACTTC
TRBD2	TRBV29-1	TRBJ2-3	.	CSVDIASGKTDTQYF	TGCAGCGTTGATATCGCCAGCGGGAAGACAGATACGCAGTATTTT
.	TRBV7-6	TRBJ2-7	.	CASSSRLGYEQYF	TGTGCCAGCAGCTCTAGACTAGGCTACGAGCAGTACTTC
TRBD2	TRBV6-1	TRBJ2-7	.	CASSEDTTSGSLFNEQYF	TGTGCCAGCAGTGAAGATACTACTAGCGGGAGTTTATTCAACGAGCAGTACTTC
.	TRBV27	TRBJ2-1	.	CASSSLGMSSYNEQFF	TGTGCCAGCAGTTCCCTCGGGATGAGCTCCTACAATGAGCAGTTCTTC
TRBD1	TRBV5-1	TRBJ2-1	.	CASSSSGTGGYNEQFF	TGCGCCAGCAGCTCTTCCGGGACAGGGGGATACAATGAGCAGTTCTTC
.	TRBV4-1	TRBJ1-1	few	CASRASGGMNTEAFF	TGCGCCAGCAGAGCGTCCGGGGGGATGAACACTGAAGCTTTCTTT
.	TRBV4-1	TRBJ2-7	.	CASSQEENLKFYEQYF	TGCGCCAGCAGCCAAGAAGAGAACCTCAAATTCTACGAGCAGTACTTC
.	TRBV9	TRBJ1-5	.	CASSVGGHQPQHF	TGTGCCAGCAGCGTAGGAGGTCATCAGCCCCAGCATTTT
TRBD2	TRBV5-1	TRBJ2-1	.	CASSLLAGAGNEQFF	TGCGCCAGCAGCTTGTTAGCGGGAGCAGGGAATGAGCAGTTCTTC
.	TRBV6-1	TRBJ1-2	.	CASLDGWSINYGYTF	TGTGCCAGCCTGGATGGATGGAGCATTAACTATGGCTACACCTTC
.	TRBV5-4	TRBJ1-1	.	CASSLRGGGTEAFF	TGTGCCAGCAGCTTGAGAGGGGGAGGGACTGAAGCTTTCTTT
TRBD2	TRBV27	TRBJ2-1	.	CASRPPHPAGTSGDYNEQFF	TGTGCCAGCAGGCCCCCCCACCCCGCCGGGACTAGCGGGGACTACAATGAGCAGTTCTTC
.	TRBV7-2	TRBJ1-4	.	CASSPRRINEKLFF	TGTGCCAGCAGCCCTAGGCGCATAAACGAAAAACTGTTTTTT
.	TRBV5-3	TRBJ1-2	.	CARSFKGANYGYTF	TGTGCCAGAAGCTTTAAGGGAGCTAACTATGGCTACACCTTC
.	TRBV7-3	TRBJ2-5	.	CASSQTRQQAQYF	TGTGCCAGCAGCCAAACTAGGCAGCAGGCCCAGTACTTC
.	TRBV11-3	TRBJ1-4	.	CASSLGRRSGEKLFF	TGTGCCAGCAGCTTAGGGAGGCGATCGGGGGAAAAACTGTTTTTT
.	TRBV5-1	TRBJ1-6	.	CASSLWSADNSPLHF	TGCGCCAGCAGCTTATGGTCGGCGGATAATTCACCCCTCCACTTT
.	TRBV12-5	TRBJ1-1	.	CASGLGLAEAFF	TGTGCTAGTGGTTTGGGACTCGCTGAAGCTTTCTTT
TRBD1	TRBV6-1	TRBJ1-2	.	CASSAYRTGANYGYTF	TGTGCCAGCAGTGCTTACCGGACAGGGGCTAACTATGGCTACACCTTC
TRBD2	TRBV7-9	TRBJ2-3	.	CASSLTRLAGPSTDTQYF	TGTGCCAGCAGCCTAACTAGACTAGCGGGGCCTAGCACAGATACGCAGTATTTT
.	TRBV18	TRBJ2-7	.	CASSLRAGSVYEQYF	TGTGCCAGCTCACTGCGAGCAGGGTCGGTCTACGAGCAGTACTTC
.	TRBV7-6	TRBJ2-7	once	CASSPSLSGTYEQYF	TGTGCCAGCAGCCCGAGTCTGTCGGGGACCTACGAGCAGTACTTC
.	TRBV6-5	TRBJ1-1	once	CASSYVGGASTEAFF	TGTGCCAGCAGTTACGTCGGGGGGGCGTCTACTGAAGCTTTCTTT
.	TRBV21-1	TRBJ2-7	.	CASSKETNDLGNYEQYF	TGTGCCAGCAGCAAGGAGACAAACGATCTCGGGAACTACGAGCAGTACTTC
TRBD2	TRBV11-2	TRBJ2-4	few	CASSSGLAGSAKNIQYF	TGTGCCAGCAGCAGCGGACTAGCGGGATCAGCCAAAAACATTCAGTACTTC
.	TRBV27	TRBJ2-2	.	CASSPFFTGELFF	TGTGCCAGCAGTCCCTTCTTCACCGGGGAGCTGTTTTTT
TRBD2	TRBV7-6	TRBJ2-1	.	CASSSTSGRSYNEQFF	TGTGCCAGCAGCTCTACTAGCGGTCGCTCCTACAATGAGCAGTTCTTC
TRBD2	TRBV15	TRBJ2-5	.	CATSIRDYSKTQYF	TGTGCCACCAGCATCCGGGACTATAGTAAGACCCAGTACTTC
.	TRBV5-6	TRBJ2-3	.	CASSLSGSFDTQYF	TGTGCCAGCAGCTTGTCCGGGAGTTTTGATACGCAGTATTTT
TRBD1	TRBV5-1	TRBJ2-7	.	CASSQGQGADEQYF	TGCGCCAGCAGCCAGGGACAGGGGGCAGACGAGCAGTACTTC
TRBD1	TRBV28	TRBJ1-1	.	CASSQGASMLNTEAFF	TGTGCCAGCAGTCAGGGGGCAAGTATGTTGAACACTGAAGCTTTCTTT
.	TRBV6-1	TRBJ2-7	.	CASREYEQYF	TGTGCCAGCCGGGAATACGAGCAGTACTTC
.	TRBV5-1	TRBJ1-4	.	CASSFQGATNEKLFF	TGCGCCAGCAGCTTCCAAGGGGCAACTAATGAAAAACTGTTTTTT
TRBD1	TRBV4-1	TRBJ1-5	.	CASSQEGQGAYNQPQHF	TGCGCCAGCAGCCAAGAGGGACAGGGGGCGTACAATCAGCCCCAGCATTTT
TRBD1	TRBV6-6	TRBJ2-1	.	CASSRDRSSYNEQFF	TGTGCCAGCAGTCGGGACAGGAGCTCCTACAATGAGCAGTTCTTC
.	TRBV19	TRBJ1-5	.	CASSSHRSVSNQPQHF	TGTGCCAGTAGTTCCCATCGTTCAGTTAGCAATCAGCCCCAGCATTTT